The table lists the clone carrying this T cell receptor (beta chain) with a count of one. What it binds is not known. This record belongs to a study of lymphopenia after photon versus proton radiotherapy. Study findings and constraints: Relative stability marked proton patients; photon patients lost diversity and naive cells. Post-nadir diversity loss with photons came from oligoclonal expansion, particularly CD8+ Temra cells. Authors raise, but do not show, better survival with proton therapy. In patients who died, overall survival fell as post-nadir TCR diversity dropped more.

This table comes from immunoSEQ multiplex PCR, and its TCRdb copy is limited to in-frame clones, with some not included. This table holds approximately 71,000 clones, roughly 93% found once. Germline V gives CDR1 MGHDK, CDR2 SYGVNS. The CDR3 is 14 residues long. The V gene lost 6 bases and the J gene lost 7 bases, with 18 bases spanning the gap. Sequencing used peripheral blood, obtained from a patient treated with photon-based radiotherapy. The rearrangement uses TRBV25-1 and TRBJ1-1, with D possibly TRBD1 on 6 matching bases. The receptor comes from a woman in her sixties or seventies with pancreatic cancer. This chain's CDR3 is CASRGTFRGDEAFF. The DNA of the CDR3 is TGTGCCAGCAGAGGGACATTTCGCGGGGATGAAGCTTTCTTT. Drawing the rest from reference TRBV25-1 and TRBJ1-1, the complete variable domain is EADIYQTPRYLVIGTGKKITLECSQTMGHDKMYWYQQDPGMELHLIHYSYGVNSTEKGDLSSESTVSRIRTEHFPLTLESARPSHTSQYLCASRGTFRGDEAFFGQGTRLTVV.